The entry that follows covers one TCR beta chain sequence. This entry belongs to a study of blood T cell repertoires in COVID-19. The germline gives CDR1 LGHNA, CDR2 YNFKEQ. The CDR3 contains 18 residues. J was trimmed by 3 bases and V by 3 bases; bases with no gene match: 9. Using immunoSEQ multiplex PCR, the repertoire was profiled, and TCRdb retains in-frame clones only, with some absent. The sample holds over 85,000 clones, about four fifths seen once. The sample comprised peripheral blood. The chain couples TRBV4-2 to TRBJ2-6, with 9 bases that match TRBD2. This TCR came from a man between 65 and 85 years old with acute or convalescent COVID-19. The CDR3 spells CASSQKSVAGVGANVLTF. The CDR3 coding sequence is TGTGCCAGCAGCCAGAAGAGTGTAGCGGGAGTTGGGGCCAACGTCCTGACTTTC.